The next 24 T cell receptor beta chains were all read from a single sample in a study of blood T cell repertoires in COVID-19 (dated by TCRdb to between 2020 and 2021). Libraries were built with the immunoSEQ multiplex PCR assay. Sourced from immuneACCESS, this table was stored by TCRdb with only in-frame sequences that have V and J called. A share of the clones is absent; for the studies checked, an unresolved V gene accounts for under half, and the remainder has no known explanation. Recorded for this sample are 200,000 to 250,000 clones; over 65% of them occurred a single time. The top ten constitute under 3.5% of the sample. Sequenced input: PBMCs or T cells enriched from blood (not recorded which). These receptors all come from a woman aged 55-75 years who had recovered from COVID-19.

CDR3 sequence: CASSLYGSDKYNEQFF. CDR3 DNA: TGTGCCAGCTCACTGTACGGGAGTGATAAATACAATGAGCAGTTCTTC. This sequence joins TRBV18 and TRBJ2-1, with D maybe TRBD2 (6 bases). The CDR3 covers 16 residues. Trimming cost V 4 bases and J 4 bases, with 17 bases left between them. Per germline, CDR1 KGHSH and CDR2 LQKENI.

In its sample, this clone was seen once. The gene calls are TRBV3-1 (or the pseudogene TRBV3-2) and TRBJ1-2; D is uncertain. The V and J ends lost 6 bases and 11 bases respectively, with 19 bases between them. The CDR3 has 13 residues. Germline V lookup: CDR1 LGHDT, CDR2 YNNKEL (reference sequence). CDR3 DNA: TGTGCCAGCAGATCATCCGAGCCGAGAAAATACACCTTC. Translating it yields CASRSSEPRKYTF.

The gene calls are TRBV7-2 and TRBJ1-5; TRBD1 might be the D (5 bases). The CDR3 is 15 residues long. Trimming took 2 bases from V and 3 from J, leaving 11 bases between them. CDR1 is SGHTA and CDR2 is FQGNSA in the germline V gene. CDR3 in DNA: TGTGCCAGCAGCTTAATGCCAGGGAACAATCAGCCCCAGCATTTT. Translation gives CASSLMPGNNQPQHF.

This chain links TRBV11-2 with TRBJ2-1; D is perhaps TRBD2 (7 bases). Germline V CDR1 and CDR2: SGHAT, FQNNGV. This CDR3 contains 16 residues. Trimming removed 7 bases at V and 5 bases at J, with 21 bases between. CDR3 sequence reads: CASILAGGGPHNEQFF. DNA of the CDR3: TGTGCCAGCATTCTAGCCGGCGGGGGCCCCCACAATGAGCAGTTCTTC.

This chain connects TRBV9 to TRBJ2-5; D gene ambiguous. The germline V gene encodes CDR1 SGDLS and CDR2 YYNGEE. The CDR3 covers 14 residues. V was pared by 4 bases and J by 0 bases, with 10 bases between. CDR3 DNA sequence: TGTGCCAGCAGCCCCCAGATGTACCAAGAGACCCAGTACTTC. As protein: CASSPQMYQETQYF.

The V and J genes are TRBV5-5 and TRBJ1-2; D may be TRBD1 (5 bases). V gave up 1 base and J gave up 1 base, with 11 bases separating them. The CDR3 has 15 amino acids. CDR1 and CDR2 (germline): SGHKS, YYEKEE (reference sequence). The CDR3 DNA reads TGTGCCAGCAGCTTGAGCCAGGGAAATAACTATGGCTACACCTTC. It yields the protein CASSLSQGNNYGYTF.

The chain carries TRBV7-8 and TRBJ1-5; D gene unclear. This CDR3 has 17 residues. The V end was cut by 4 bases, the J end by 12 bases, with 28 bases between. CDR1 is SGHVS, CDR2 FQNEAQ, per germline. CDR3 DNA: TGTGCCAGCAGCTCCCAGAGATACGGGATCAGCCCCAGCATCCAGCATTTT. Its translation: CASSSQRYGISPSIQHF.

DNA of the CDR3: TGCGCCAGCAGCCAAGACAAGAACAGGGATTTGTACGAGCAGTACTTC. Its translation: CASSQDKNRDLYEQYF. The J gene is TRBJ2-7, the V gene TRBV4-1, with D maybe TRBD1 (6 bases). Germline V gene lookup returns CDR1 MGHRA and CDR2 YSYEKL. V was trimmed by 0 bases and J by 4 bases, leaving 16 bases between them. The CDR3 has 16 residues.

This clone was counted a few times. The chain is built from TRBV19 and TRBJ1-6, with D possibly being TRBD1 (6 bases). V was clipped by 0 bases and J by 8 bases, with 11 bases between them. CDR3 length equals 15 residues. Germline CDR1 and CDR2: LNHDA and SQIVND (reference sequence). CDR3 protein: CASSIDRAGDSPLHF. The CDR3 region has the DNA TGTGCCAGTAGTATAGATCGCGCAGGGGATTCACCCCTCCACTTT.

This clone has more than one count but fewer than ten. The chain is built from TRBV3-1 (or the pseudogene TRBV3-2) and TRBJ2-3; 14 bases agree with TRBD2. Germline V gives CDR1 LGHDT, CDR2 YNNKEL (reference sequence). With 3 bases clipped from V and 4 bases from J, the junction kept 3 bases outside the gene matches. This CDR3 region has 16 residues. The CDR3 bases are TGTGCCAGCAGCCAGGGACTAGCGGGGGAGGCAGATACGCAGTATTTT. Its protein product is CASSQGLAGEADTQYF.

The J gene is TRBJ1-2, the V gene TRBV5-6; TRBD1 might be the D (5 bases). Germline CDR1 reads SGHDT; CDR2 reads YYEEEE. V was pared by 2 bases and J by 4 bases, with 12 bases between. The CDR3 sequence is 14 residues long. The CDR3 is CASSLSGWGYGYTF. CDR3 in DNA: TGTGCCAGCAGCTTATCAGGGTGGGGCTATGGCTACACCTTC.

The CDR3 here is CASSPRQGVMNTEAFF. In DNA, the CDR3 is TGTGCCAGCAGCCCAAGACAGGGGGTGATGAACACTGAAGCTTTCTTT. The chain links TRBV11-3 to TRBJ1-1; 9 nucleotides agree with TRBD1. V gave up 5 bases and J gave up 0 bases; unmatched junction bases: 7. CDR1 SGHNT and CDR2 YENEEA come from the germline V gene. The CDR3 sequence is 16 residues long.

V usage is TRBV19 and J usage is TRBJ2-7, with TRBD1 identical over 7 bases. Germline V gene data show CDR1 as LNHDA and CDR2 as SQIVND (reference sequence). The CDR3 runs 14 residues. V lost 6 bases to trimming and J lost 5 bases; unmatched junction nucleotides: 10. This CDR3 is CASSPDRRGNEQYF. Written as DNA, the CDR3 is TGTGCCAGTAGCCCGGACAGGAGAGGGAACGAGCAGTACTTC.

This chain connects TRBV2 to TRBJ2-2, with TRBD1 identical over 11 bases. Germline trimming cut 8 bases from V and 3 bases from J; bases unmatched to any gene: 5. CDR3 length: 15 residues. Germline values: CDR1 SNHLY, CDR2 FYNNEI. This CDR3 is CASEGTGGYTGELFF. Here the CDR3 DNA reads TGTGCCAGCGAGGGGACAGGGGGTTACACCGGGGAGCTGTTTTTT.

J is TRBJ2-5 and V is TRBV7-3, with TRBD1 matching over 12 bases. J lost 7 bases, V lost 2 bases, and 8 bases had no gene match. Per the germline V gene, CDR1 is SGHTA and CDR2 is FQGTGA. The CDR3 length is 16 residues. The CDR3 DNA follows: TGTGCCAGCAGCTTAGGACCGGGACAGGGGGCCGGGACCCAGTACTTC. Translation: CASSLGPGQGAGTQYF. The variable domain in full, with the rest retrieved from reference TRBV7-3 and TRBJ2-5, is GAGVSQTPSNKVTEKGKYVELRCDPISGHTALYWYRQSLGQGPEFLIYFQGTGAADDSGLPNDRFFAVRPEGSVSTLKIQRTERGDSAVYLCASSLGPGQGAGTQYFGPGTRLLVL.

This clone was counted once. DNA for the CDR3: TGTGCCAGCAACCAGGGCGATATCTCTGGGGCCAACGTCCTGACTTTC. Translated, it gives CASNQGDISGANVLTF. The genes are TRBV2 and TRBJ2-6, with D possibly matching TRBD1 (5 bases). Germline V gene sequence: CDR1 SNHLY, CDR2 FYNNEI. The CDR3 length is 16 residues. Trimming cost V 7 bases and J 0 bases, with 13 bases left between them.

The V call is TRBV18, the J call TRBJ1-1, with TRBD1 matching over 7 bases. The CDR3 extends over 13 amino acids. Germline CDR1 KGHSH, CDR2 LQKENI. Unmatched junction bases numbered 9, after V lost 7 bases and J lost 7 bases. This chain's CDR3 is CASYIDRDGEAFF. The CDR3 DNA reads TGTGCCAGCTACATAGACAGGGACGGTGAAGCTTTCTTT.

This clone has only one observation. CDR3 protein: CASSQQSIRGYTF. CDR3 bases: TGTGCCAGCAGCCAACAATCGATTCGGGGCTACACCTTC. V gene TRBV4-2 combines with J gene TRBJ1-2; D not certain. CDR1 and CDR2 from the germline V gene are LGHNA and YNFKEQ. The CDR3 length is 13 residues. The ends were cut back, 2 bases at V and 8 bases at J, with 12 bases in the middle.

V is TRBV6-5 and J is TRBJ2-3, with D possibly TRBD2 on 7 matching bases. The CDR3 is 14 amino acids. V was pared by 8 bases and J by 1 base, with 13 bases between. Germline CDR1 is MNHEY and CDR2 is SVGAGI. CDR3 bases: TGTGCCAGCGGGGGGGCCTTTGGCACAGATACGCAGTATTTT. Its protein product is CASGGAFGTDTQYF.

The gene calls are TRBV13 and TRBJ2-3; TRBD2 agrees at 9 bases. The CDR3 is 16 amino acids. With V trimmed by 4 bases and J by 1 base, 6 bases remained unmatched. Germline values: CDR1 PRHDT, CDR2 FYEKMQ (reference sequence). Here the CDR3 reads CASSSRTSEGTDTQYF. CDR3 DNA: TGTGCCAGCAGCTCCCGGACTAGCGAAGGCACAGATACGCAGTATTTT.

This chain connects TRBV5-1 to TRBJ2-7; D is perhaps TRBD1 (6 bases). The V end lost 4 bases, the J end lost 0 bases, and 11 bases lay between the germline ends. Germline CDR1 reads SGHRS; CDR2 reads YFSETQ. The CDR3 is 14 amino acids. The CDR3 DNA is TGCGCCAGCAGCGGCGCGACAGGCTCCTACGAGCAGTACTTC. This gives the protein CASSGATGSYEQYF.

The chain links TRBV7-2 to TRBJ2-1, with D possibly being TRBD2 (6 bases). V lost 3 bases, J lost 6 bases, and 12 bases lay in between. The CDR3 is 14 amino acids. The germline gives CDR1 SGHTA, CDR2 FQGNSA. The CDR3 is CASSLGLESNEQFF. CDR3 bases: TGTGCCAGCAGCTTGGGACTCGAAAGCAATGAGCAGTTCTTC. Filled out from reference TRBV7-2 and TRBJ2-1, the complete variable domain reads GAGVSQSPSNKVTEKGKDVELRCDPISGHTALYWYRQSLGQGLEFLIYFQGNSAPDKSGLPSDRFSAERTGGSVSTLTIQRTQQEDSAVYLCASSLGLESNEQFFGPGTRLTVL.

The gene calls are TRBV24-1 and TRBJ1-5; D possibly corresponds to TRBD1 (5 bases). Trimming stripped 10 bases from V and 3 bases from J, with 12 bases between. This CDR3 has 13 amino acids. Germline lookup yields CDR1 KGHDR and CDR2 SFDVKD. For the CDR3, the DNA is TGTGCCACTTCATTAGGGGACAATCAGCCCCAGCATTTT. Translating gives CATSLGDNQPQHF.

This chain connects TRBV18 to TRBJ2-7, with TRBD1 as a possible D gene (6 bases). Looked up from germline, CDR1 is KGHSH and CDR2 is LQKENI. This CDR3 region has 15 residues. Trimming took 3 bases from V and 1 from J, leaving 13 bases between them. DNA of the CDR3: TGTGCCAGCTCACCCCCGGACAGTCGATCCTACGAGCAGTACTTC. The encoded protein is CASSPPDSRSYEQYF.